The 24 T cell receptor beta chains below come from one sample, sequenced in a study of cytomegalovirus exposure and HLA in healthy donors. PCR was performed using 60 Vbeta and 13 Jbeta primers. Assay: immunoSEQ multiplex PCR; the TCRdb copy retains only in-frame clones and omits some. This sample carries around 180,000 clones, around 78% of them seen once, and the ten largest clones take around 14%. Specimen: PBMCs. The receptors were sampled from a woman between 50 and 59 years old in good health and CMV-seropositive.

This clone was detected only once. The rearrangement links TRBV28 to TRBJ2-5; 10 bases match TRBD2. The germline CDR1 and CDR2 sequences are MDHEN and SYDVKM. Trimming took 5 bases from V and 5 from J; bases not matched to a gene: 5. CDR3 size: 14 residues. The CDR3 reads CASSISGGRETQYF. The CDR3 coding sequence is TGTGCCAGCAGTATTAGCGGGGGGCGGGAGACCCAGTACTTC.

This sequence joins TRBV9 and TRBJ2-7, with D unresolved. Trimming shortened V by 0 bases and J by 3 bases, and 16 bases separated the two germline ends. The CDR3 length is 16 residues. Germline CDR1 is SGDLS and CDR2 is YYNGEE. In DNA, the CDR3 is TGTGCCAGCAGCGTAGCGGCGGAACTGGAAGGCTACGAGCAGTACTTC. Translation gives CASSVAAELEGYEQYF.

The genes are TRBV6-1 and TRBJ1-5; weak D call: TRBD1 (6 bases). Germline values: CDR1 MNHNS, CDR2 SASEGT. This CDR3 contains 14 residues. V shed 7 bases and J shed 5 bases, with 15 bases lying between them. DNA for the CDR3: TGTGCCAGCAATCCCACAGGGAGTTATCAGCCCCAGCATTTT. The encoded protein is CASNPTGSYQPQHF.

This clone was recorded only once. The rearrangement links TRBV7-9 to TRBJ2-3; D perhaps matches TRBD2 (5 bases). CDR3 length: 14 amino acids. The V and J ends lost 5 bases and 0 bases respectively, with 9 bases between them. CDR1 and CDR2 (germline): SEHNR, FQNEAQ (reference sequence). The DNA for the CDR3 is TGTGCCAGCAGCCCCCGGGGAAGCACAGATACGCAGTATTTT. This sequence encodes CASSPRGSTDTQYF.

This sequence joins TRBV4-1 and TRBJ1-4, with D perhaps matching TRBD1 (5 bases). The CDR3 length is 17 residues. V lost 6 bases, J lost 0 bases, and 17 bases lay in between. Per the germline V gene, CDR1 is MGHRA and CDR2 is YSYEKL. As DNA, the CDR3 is TGCGCCAGCAGTCCGTACGGAGGGGAGGCAACTAATGAAAAACTGTTTTTT. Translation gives CASSPYGGEATNEKLFF.

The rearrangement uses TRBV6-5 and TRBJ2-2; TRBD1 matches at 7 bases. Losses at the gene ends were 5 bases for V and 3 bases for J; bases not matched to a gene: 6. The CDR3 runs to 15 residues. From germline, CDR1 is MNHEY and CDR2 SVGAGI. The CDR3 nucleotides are TGTGCCAGCAGTCCCCCGGGACAGCACACCGGGGAGCTGTTTTTT. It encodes CASSPPGQHTGELFF.

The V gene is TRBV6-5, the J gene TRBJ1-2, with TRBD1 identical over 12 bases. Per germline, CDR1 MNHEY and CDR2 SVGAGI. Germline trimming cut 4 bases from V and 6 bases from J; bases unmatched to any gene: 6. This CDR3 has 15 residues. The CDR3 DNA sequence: TGTGCCAGCAGTTCTCCGGGACAGGGGGCAAATGGCTACACCTTC. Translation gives CASSSPGQGANGYTF.

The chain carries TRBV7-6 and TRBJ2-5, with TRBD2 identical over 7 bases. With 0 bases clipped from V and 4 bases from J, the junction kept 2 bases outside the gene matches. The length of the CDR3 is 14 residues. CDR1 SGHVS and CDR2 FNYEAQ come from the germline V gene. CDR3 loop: CASSLAGGGETQYF. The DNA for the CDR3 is TGTGCCAGCAGCTTAGCGGGGGGGGGAGAGACCCAGTACTTC.

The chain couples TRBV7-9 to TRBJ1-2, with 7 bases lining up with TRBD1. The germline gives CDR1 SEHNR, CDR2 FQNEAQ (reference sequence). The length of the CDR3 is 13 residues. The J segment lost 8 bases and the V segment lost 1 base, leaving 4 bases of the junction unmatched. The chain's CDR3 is CASSLGQGRGYTF. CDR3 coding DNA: TGTGCCAGCAGCTTAGGACAGGGCCGGGGCTACACCTTC.

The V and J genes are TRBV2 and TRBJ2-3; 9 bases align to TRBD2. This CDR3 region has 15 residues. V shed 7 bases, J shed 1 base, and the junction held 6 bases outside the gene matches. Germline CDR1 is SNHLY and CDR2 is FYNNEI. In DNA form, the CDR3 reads TGTGCCAGCACAGGGCGGGGGGGCGGCACAGATACGCAGTATTTT. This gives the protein CASTGRGGGTDTQYF.

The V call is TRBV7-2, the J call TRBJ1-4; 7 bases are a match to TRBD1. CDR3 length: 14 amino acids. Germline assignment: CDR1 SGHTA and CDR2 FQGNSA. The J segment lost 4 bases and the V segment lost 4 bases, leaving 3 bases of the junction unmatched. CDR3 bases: TGTGCCAGCAGCTCGGACAGGTTTAATGAAAAACTGTTTTTT. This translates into CASSSDRFNEKLFF.

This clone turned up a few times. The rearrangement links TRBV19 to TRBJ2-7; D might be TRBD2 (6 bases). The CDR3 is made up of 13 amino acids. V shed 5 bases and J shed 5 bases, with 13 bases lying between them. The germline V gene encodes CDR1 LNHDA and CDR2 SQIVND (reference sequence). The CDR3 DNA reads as TGTGCCAGTAGTCCAACCTCGGGGGACGAGCAGTACTTC. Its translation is CASSPTSGDEQYF.

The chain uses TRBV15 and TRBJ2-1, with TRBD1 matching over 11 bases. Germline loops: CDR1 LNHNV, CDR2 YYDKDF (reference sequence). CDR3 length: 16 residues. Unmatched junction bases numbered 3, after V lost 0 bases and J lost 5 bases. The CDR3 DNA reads TGTGCCACCAGCAGAGAAGGGACAGGGGGAAACAATGAGCAGTTCTTC. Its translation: CATSREGTGGNNEQFF. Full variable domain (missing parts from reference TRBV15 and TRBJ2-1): DAMVIQNPRYQVTQFGKPVTLSCSQTLNHNVMYWYQQKSSQAPKLLFHYYDKDFNNEADTPDNFQSRRPNTSFCFLDIRSPGLGDTAMYLCATSREGTGGNNEQFFGPGTRLTVL.

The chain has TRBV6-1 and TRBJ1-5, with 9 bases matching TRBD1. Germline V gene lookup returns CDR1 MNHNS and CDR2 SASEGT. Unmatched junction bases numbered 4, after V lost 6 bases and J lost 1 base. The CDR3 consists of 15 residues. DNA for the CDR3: TGTGCCAGCAGCCCACAGGGGGCAAGCAATCAGCCCCAGCATTTT. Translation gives CASSPQGASNQPQHF.

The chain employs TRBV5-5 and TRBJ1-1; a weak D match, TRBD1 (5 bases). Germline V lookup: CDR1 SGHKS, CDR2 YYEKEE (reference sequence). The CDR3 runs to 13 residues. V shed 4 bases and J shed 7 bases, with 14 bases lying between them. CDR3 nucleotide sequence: TGTGCCAGCAGCATTGGGGCATATGGTGAAGCTTTCTTT. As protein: CASSIGAYGEAFF.

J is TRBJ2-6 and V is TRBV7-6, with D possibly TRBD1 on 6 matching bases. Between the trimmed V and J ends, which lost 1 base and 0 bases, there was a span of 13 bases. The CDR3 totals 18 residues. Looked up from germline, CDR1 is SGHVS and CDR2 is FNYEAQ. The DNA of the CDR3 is TGTGCCAGCAGCTTAGGATTCGCCAGGGGCTCTGGGGCCAACGTCCTGACTTTC. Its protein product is CASSLGFARGSGANVLTF.

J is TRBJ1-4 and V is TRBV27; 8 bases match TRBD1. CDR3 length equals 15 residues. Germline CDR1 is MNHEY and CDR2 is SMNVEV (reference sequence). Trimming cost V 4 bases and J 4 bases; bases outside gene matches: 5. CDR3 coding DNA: TGTGCCAGCAGTTCGGACAGGGACATTAATGAAAAACTGTTTTTT. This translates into CASSSDRDINEKLFF.

DNA of the CDR3: TGTGCCAGCAGCTTTGAGGGGGGGCGGGAGCAGTACTTC. It is translated as CASSFEGGREQYF. The rearrangement links TRBV7-2 to TRBJ2-7, with a possible D match to TRBD2 (7 bases). The CDR3 has 13 residues. CDR1 SGHTA and CDR2 FQGNSA come from the germline V gene. Trimming removed 3 bases at V and 7 bases at J, with 13 bases between. Full variable domain (remainder filled in from reference TRBV7-2 and TRBJ2-7): GAGVSQSPSNKVTEKGKDVELRCDPISGHTALYWYRQSLGQGLEFLIYFQGNSAPDKSGLPSDRFSAERTGGSVSTLTIQRTQQEDSAVYLCASSFEGGREQYFGPGTRLTVT.

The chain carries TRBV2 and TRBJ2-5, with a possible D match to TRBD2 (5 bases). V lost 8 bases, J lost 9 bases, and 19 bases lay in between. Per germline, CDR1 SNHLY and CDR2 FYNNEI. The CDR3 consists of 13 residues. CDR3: CASGHGEPSPQYF. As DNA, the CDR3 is TGTGCCAGCGGTCACGGGGAGCCCTCTCCCCAGTACTTC.

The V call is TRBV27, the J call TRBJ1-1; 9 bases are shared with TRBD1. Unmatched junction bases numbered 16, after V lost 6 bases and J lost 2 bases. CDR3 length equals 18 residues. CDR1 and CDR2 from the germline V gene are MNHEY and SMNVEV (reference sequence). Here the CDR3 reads CASRKQGARLKGNTEAFF. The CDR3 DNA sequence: TGTGCCAGCAGAAAACAGGGGGCGCGGTTAAAAGGAAACACTGAAGCTTTCTTT.

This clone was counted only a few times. CDR3 bases: TGTGCCAGCGGAACAGGGGTCTCTCAGCCCCAGCATTTT. Encoded protein: CASGTGVSQPQHF. The gene calls are TRBV6-1 and TRBJ1-5; 7 bases agree with TRBD1. V dropped 8 bases and J dropped 6; count of bases not matched to a gene: 7. Germline V CDR1 and CDR2: MNHNS, SASEGT. The CDR3 runs 13 residues.

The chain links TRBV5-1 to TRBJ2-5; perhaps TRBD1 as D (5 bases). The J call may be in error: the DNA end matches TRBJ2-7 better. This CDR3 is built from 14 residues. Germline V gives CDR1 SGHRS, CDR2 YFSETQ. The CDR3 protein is CASSLVQGTYEQYF. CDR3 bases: TGCGCCAGCAGCTTGGTCCAGGGAACCTACGAGCAGTACTTC.

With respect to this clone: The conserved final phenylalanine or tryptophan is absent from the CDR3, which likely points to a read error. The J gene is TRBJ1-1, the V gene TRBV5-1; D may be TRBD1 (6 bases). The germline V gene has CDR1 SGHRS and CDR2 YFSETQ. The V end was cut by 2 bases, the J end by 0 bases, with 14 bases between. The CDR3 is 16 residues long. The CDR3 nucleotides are TGCGCCAGCAGCTTTGGTGGACAGCTAATGAACACTGAAGCTTTCCTT. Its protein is CASSFGGQLMNTEAFL.

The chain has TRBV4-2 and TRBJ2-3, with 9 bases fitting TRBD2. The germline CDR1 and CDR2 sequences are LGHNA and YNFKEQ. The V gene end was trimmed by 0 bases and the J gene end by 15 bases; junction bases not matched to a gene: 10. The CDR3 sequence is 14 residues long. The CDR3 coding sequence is TGTGCCAGCAGCCAAGATAGGGAGCGGGGGGCGTCCTATTTT. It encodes CASSQDRERGASYF.